This TCR beta chain was recovered during a study of technical replicates of blood from several donors. Sequenced by immunoSEQ multiplex PCR; TCRdb stores in-frame clones only, minus some. The sample shows more than 65,000 clones, around 90% of them seen only once. V was pared by 5 bases and J by 0 bases, with 17 bases between. In germline, CDR1 is ENHRY, CDR2 SYGVKD. The CDR3 has 17 residues. The material sequenced was PBMCs. This chain links TRBV10-3 with TRBJ2-1, with D perhaps TRBD1 (5 bases). The receptor was derived from a human donor in good health. Some clones in this sample may be carry-over from other donors' samples. The CDR3 sequence: CAISLVSQDNSYNEQFF. The CDR3 nucleotides are TGTGCCATCAGTCTCGTGTCTCAGGACAACTCCTACAATGAGCAGTTCTTC.